This T cell receptor beta chain derives from a study of metastatic and nonmetastatic thyroid tumors. Study-level points and caveats: The reported finding was significantly higher TCR beta diversity in malignant thyroid tumors relative to benign nodules, in blood and tumor.

In germline, CDR1 is MNHNS, CDR2 SASEGT. The V segment lost 5 bases and the J segment 4 bases; nucleotides outside the gene matches: 4. The CDR3 loop spans 15 amino acids. Each patient went into thyroid surgery without having received any treatment. In the authors' workflow: Differences in CDR3 between clinicopathological groups were drawn on to build a classifier intended to discriminate distant-metastatic papillary thyroid cancer patients. From the PCR reads, TCRdb re-called clones with MiXCR. The V and J calls were not made by the authors but by TCRdb's processing. The table has approximately 65,000 clones, just over 4% seen once; the top ten hold more than 20%. This clone was observed many times. The antigen is undetermined.

Sequencing was carried out using blood. The chain joins TRBV6-1 to TRBJ2-1; 11 bases agree with TRBD2. The clonotype comes from a female donor with papillary thyroid cancer or a benign thyroid nodule (not recorded which). Some clones in this sample may be carry-over from other donors' samples. CDR3 coding DNA: TGTGCCAGCAGTACCGGGACTAGCGGTTACAATGAGCAGTTCTTC. Protein: CASSTGTSGYNEQFF.